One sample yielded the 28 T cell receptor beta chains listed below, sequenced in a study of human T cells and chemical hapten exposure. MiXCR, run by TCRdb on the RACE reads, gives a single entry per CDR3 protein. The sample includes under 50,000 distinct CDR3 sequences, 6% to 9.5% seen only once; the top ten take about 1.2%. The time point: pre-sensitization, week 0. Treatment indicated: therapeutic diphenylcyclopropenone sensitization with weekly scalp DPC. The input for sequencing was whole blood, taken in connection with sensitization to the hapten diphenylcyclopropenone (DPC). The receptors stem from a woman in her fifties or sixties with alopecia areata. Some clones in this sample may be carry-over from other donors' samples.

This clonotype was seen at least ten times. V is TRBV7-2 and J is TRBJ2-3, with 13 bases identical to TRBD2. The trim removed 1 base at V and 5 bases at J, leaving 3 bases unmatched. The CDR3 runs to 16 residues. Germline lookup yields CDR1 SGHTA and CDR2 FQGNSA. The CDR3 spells CASSLVGTSGKDTQYF. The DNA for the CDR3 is TGTGCCAGCAGCTTAGTTGGGACTAGCGGGAAAGATACGCAGTATTTT.

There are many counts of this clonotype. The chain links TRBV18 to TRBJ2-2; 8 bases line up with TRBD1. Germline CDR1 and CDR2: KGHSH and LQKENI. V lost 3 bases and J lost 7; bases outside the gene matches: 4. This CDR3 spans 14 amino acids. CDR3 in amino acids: CASSPGQEHGELFF. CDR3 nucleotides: TGTGCCAGCTCACCGGGACAGGAGCACGGGGAGCTGTTTTTT. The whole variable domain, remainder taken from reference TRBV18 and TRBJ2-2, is NAGVMQNPRHLVRRRGQEARLRCSPMKGHSHVYWYRQLPEEGLKFMVYLQKENIIDESGMPKERFSAEFPKEGPSILRIQQVVRGDSAAYFCASSPGQEHGELFFGEGSRLTVL.

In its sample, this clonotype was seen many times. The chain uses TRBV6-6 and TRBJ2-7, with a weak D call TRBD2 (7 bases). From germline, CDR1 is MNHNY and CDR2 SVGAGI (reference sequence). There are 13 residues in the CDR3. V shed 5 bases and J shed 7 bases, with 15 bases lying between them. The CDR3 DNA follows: TGTGCCAGCAGTACCGACAGGCGGGGGGAGCAGTACTTC. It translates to CASSTDRRGEQYF.

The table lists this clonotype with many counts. CDR3 amino acids: CAISEPTTGRTRHEQFF. CDR3 nucleotide sequence: TGTGCCATCAGTGAGCCGACGACGGGGCGGACCCGCCACGAGCAGTTCTTC. The V and J genes are TRBV10-3 and TRBJ2-1, with D perhaps given as TRBD1 or TRBD2 (5 bases each). The CDR3 length is 17 residues. Per germline, CDR1 ENHRY and CDR2 SYGVKD. Trimming left V 2 bases short and J 10 bases short, with 24 bases between.

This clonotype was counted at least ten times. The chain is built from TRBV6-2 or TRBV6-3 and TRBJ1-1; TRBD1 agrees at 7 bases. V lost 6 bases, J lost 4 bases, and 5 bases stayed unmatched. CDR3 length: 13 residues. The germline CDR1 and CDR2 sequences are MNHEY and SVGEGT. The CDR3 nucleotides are TGTGCCAGCAGGAGACAGGGTCCCACTGAAGCTTTCTTT. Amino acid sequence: CASRRQGPTEAFF.

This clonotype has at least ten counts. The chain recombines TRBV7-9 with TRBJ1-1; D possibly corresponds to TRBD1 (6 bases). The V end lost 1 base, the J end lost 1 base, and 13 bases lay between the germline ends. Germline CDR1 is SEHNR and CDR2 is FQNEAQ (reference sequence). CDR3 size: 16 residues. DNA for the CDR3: TGTGCCAGCAGCTTAGTCCCCCTGGACAGGAACACTGAAGCTTTCTTT. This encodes CASSLVPLDRNTEAFF.

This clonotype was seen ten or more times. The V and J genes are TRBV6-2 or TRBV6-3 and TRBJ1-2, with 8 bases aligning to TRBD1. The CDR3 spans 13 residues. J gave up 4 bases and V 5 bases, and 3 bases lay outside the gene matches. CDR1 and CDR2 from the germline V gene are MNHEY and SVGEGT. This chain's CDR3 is CASSGQGLYGYTF. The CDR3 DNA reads TGTGCCAGCAGTGGACAGGGCCTCTATGGCTACACCTTC.

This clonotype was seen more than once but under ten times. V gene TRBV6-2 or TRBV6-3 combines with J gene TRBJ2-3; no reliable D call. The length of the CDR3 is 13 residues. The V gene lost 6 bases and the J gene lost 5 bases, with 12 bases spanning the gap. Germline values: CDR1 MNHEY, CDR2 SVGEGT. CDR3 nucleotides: TGTGCCAGCAGCCGAGATAATAGAGATACGCAGTATTTT. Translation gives CASSRDNRDTQYF.

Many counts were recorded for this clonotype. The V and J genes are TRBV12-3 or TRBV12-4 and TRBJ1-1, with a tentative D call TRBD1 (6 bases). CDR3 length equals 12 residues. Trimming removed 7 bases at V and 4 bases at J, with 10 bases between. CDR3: CASTTGGTEAFF. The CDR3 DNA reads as TGTGCCAGCACGACAGGAGGCACTGAAGCTTTCTTT.

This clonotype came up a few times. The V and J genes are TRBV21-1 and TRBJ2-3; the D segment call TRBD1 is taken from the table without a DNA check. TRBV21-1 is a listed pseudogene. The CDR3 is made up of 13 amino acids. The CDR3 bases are TGTGCCAGCGTCCGGGAAGCTGAAGATACGCAGTATTTT. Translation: CASVREAEDTQYF.

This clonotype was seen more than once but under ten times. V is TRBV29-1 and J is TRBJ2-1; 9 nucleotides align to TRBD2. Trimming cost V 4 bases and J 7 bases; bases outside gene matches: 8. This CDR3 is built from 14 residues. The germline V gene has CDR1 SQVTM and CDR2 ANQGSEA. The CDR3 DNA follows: TGCAGCGTTGTGAGTAGCGGGAGAGGGAATGAGCAGTTCTTC. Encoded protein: CSVVSSGRGNEQFF.

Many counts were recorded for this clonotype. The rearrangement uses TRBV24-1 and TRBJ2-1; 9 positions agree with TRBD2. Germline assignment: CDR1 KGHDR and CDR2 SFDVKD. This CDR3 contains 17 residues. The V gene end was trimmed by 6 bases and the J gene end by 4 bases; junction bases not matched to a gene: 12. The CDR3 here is CATSPPQTSGAYNEQFF. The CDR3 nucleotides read TGTGCCACCAGTCCTCCCCAGACTAGCGGAGCGTACAATGAGCAGTTCTTC.

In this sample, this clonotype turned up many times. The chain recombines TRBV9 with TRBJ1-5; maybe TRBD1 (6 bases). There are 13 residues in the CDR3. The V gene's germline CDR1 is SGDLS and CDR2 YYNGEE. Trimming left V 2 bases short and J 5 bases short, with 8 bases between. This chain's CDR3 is CASSVAGDQPQHF. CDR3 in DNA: TGTGCCAGCAGCGTGGCAGGGGATCAGCCCCAGCATTTT.

DNA for the CDR3: TGCAGCGTTAAGCTAGGACAGGGGAGCACAGATACGCAGTATTTT. As protein: CSVKLGQGSTDTQYF. The chain carries TRBV29-1 and TRBJ2-3, with TRBD1 matching 9 bases. The V gene end was trimmed by 5 bases and the J gene end by 0 bases; junction bases not matched to a gene: 6. The germline gives CDR1 SQVTM, CDR2 ANQGSEA. The CDR3 runs to 15 residues.

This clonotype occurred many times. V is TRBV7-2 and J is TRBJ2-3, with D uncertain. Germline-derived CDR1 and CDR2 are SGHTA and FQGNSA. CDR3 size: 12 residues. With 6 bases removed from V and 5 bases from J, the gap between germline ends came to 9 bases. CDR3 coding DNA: TGTGCCAGCAGTTCCACGGTAGATACGCAGTATTTT. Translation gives CASSSTVDTQYF. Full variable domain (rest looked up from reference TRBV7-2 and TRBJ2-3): GAGVSQSPSNKVTEKGKDVELRCDPISGHTALYWYRQSLGQGLEFLIYFQGNSAPDKSGLPSDRFSAERTGGSVSTLTIQRTQQEDSAVYLCASSSTVDTQYFGPGTRLTVL.

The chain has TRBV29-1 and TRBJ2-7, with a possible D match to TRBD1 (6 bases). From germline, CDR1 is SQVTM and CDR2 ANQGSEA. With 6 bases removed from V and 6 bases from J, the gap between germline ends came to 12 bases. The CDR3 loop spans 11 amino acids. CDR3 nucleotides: TGCAGCGTCACAGGGTCTGGCGAGCAGTACTTC. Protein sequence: CSVTGSGEQYF.

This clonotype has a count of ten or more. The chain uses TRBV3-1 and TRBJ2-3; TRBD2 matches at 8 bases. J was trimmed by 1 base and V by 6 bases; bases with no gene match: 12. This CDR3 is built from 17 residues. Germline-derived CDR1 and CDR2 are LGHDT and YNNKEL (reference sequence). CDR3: CASRPLGAGDCTDTQYF. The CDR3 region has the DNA TGTGCCAGCAGACCCCTTGGAGCGGGAGACTGCACAGATACGCAGTATTTT.

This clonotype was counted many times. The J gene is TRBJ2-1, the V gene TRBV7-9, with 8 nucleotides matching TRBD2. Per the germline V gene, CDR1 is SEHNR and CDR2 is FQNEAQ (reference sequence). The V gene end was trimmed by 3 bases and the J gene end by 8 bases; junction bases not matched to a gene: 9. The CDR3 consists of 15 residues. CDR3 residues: CASSFVSGSFYEQFF. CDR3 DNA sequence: TGTGCCAGCAGCTTCGTCAGCGGGAGTTTCTATGAGCAGTTCTTC.

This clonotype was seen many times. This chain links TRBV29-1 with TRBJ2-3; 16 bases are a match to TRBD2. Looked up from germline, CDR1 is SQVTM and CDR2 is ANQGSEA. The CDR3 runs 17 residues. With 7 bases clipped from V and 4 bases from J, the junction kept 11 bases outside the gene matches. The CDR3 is CSASGTSGRASADTQYF. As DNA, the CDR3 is TGCAGCGCCAGCGGGACTAGCGGGAGGGCCAGTGCAGATACGCAGTATTTT.

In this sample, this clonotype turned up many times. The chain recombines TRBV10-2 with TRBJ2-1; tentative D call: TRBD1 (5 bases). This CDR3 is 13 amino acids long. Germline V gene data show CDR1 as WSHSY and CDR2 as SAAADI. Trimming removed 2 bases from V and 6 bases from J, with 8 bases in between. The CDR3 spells CASSESRANEQFF. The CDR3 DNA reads TGCGCCAGCAGTGAGAGCAGGGCCAATGAGCAGTTCTTC.

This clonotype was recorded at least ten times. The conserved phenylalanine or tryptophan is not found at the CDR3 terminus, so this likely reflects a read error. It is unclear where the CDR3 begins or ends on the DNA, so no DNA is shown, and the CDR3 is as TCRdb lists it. Here the CDR3 reads CASSEGDTPPRI. The rearrangement uses TRBV10-2 and TRBJ2-1; whether TRBD1, the table's D call, matches the DNA was not checked. Germline V CDR1 and CDR2: WSHSY, SAAADI. Inclusive of both ends, the CDR3 amounts to 12 amino acids.

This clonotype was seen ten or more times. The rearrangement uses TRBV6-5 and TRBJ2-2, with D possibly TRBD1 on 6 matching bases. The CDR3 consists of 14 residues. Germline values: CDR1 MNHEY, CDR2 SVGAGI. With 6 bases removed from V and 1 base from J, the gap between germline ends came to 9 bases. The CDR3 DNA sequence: TGTGCCAGCAGACAGGGCAAGAACACCGGGGAGCTGTTTTTT. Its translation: CASRQGKNTGELFF.

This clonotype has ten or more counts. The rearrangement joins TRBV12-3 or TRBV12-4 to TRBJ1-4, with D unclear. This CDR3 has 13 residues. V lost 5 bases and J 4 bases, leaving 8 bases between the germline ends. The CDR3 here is CASSGRDNEKLFF. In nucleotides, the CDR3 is TGTGCCAGCAGTGGTCGGGATAATGAAAAACTGTTTTTT.

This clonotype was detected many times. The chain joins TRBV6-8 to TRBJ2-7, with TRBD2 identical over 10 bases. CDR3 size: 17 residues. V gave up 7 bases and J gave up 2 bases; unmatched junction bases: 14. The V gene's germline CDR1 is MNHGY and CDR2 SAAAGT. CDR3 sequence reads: CASILRDGTSEPYEQYF. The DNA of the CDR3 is TGTGCCAGCATCCTCCGGGACGGGACTAGCGAGCCCTACGAGCAGTACTTC.

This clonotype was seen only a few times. Here the CDR3 DNA reads TGCAGCGTTGAGGGACAGCTCGGCGTTGGCTACACCTTC. Protein sequence: CSVEGQLGVGYTF. V usage is TRBV29-1 and J usage is TRBJ1-2; TRBD1 aligns across 7 bases. The CDR3 runs 13 residues. Germline V gene sequence: CDR1 SQVTM, CDR2 ANQGSEA. The V and J ends lost 3 bases and 7 bases, in that order; junction bases with no gene match: 8.

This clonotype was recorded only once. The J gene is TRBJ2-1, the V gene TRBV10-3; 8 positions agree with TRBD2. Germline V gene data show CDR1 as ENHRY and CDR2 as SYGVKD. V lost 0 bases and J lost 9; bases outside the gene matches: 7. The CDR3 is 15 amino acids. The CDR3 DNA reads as TGTGCCATCAGTGAGTCGTGGATAGCGGGAAGTGAGCAGTTCTTC. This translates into CAISESWIAGSEQFF.

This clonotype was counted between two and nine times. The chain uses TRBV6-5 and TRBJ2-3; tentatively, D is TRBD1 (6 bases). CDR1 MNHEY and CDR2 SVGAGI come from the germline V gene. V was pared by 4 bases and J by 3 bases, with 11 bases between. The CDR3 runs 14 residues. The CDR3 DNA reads TGTGCCAGCAGTTTGCGACAGGAGACAGATACGCAGTATTTT. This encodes CASSLRQETDTQYF.

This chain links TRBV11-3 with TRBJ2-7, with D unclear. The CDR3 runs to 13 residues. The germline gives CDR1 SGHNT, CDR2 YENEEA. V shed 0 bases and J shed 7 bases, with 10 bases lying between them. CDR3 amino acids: CASSLEDGREQYF. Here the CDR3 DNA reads TGTGCCAGCAGCTTAGAGGACGGCCGGGAGCAGTACTTC.